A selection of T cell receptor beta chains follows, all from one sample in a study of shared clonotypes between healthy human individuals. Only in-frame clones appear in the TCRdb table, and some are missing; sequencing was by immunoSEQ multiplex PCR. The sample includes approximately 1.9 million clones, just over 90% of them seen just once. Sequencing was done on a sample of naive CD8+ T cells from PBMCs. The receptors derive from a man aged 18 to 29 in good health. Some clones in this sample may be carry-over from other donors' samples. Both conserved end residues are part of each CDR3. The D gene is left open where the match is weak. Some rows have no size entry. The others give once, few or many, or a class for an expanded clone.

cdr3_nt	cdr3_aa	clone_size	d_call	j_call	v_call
TGCGCCAGCAGTTATTTGGGGACAGGGAACACCGGGGAGCTGTTTTTT	CASSYLGTGNTGELFF	.	TRBD1	TRBJ2-2	TRBV5-1
TGTGCCTGGAGTGGTGGGACAGGGGGCTCCTACGAGCAGTACTTC	CAWSGGTGGSYEQYF	.	TRBD1	TRBJ2-7	TRBV30
TGTGCCAGCAGCCAAATCGGCCCGTGGGAGACCCAGTACTTC	CASSQIGPWETQYF	.	.	TRBJ2-5	TRBV16
TGTGCCAGCAGCTGGGACAGAGCCTATGGCTACACCTTC	CASSWDRAYGYTF	.	TRBD1	TRBJ1-2	TRBV6-1
TGTGCCAGCAGTTTATTGGGGGCGATCAATGAGCAGTTCTTC	CASSLLGAINEQFF	.	.	TRBJ2-1	TRBV27
TGCGCCAGCAGCCCGGGGGGGACATTAGAGCAGTACTTC	CASSPGGTLEQYF	.	TRBD2	TRBJ2-7	TRBV5-1
TGCGCCAGCAAGAAAGCGGGAGGCCCATTGGGGGAGCAGTACTTC	CASKKAGGPLGEQYF	.	TRBD2	TRBJ2-7	TRBV5-1
TGTGCCAGCAGTTTATGGGGGAAAGGAAGCGAGCAGTACTTC	CASSLWGKGSEQYF	.	.	TRBJ2-7	TRBV27
TGTGCCAGCAGCTCAAGGGGTCAAAGGCTGTATTTT	CASSSRGQRLYF	.	.	TRBJ2-3	TRBV11-2
TGTGCCAGCAGCGGACAGGGGGCCGGAGATACGCAGTATTTT	CASSGQGAGDTQYF	.	TRBD1	TRBJ2-3	TRBV9
TGTGCCAGCTCCCGATTGGCTGAAGCTTTCTTT	CASSRLAEAFF	.	.	TRBJ1-1	TRBV28
TGCAGCGTTACCGGGACAGACCCTTTGGGGTATGGCTACACCTTC	CSVTGTDPLGYGYTF	.	TRBD1	TRBJ1-2	TRBV29-1
TGTGCCAGCAGTGCAGCGTATAAGACCGGGGAGCTGTTTTTT	CASSAAYKTGELFF	.	.	TRBJ2-2	TRBV6-5
TGTGCCAGCAGCTTGGCGGGTCTAGATACCGGGGAGCTGTTTTTT	CASSLAGLDTGELFF	.	.	TRBJ2-2	TRBV5-4
TGTGCCAGCAGTTTTACGGGGGGGGCCTACGAGCAGTACTTC	CASSFTGGAYEQYF	.	TRBD2	TRBJ2-7	TRBV27
TGTGCCACCAGCAGATCTGCGTGGGGAGAGACCCAGTACTTC	CATSRSAWGETQYF	.	.	TRBJ2-5	TRBV15
TGTGCCAGCTGGGACAGGGGCCGGCTAGAGCAGTTCTTC	CASWDRGRLEQFF	.	TRBD1	TRBJ2-1	TRBV2
TGTGCCAGCAGCCCCTTTCGGGGCCCCGGGGAGCTGTTTTTT	CASSPFRGPGELFF	.	.	TRBJ2-2	TRBV28
TGCGCCAGCAGGGGACTAGCGGGAGATTTAGGGGAGCTGTTTTTT	CASRGLAGDLGELFF	.	TRBD2	TRBJ2-2	TRBV10-2
TGTGCCAGCAGAGCAGATACGCAGTATTTT	CASRADTQYF	.	.	TRBJ2-3	TRBV4-2
TGTGCCAGCAGCTCGATAGACTGGGAACGGGGCCACGGTGAAGCTTTCTTT	CASSSIDWERGHGEAFF	.	.	TRBJ1-1	TRBV27
TGTGCCAGCAGCTCGGGCGGCTCGCCCCAGCATTTT	CASSSGGSPQHF	few	.	TRBJ1-5	TRBV7-9
TGTGCCAGCAGTTTAACACAGAAAGCTTTCTTT	CASSLTQKAFF	few	.	TRBJ1-1	TRBV28
TGTGCCAGCAGTTTAACTAACACCGGGGAGCTGTTTTTT	CASSLTNTGELFF	.	.	TRBJ2-2	TRBV27
TGTGCCAGCAGCCGACTAGCGGGAGTGGGGAATGAGCAGTTCTTC	CASSRLAGVGNEQFF	.	TRBD2	TRBJ2-1	TRBV7-2
TGTGCCTGGAGTGTCTCAGGGGGCAATGAGCAGTTCTTC	CAWSVSGGNEQFF	few	TRBD1	TRBJ2-1	TRBV30
TGTGCCAGCTCACCCCCAGTAGCGGGGATTAAAGAGACCCAGTACTTC	CASSPPVAGIKETQYF	.	TRBD2	TRBJ2-5	TRBV11-2
TGTGCCAGCAGCTTGTGGGGGGACGTAGGGTTCTTC	CASSLWGDVGFF	.	.	TRBJ2-1	TRBV5-4
TGTGCCAGCAGCCCGGGGACAGAGTTCTACGAGCAGTACTTC	CASSPGTEFYEQYF	.	TRBD1	TRBJ2-7	TRBV7-9
TGTGCCAGCAGCTCCCTACTGAGCTCCTACAATGAGCAGTTCTTC	CASSSLLSSYNEQFF	.	.	TRBJ2-1	TRBV7-9
TGCGCCAGCAGCTTGCGAGGACAGAATAGCAATCAGCCCCAGCATTTT	CASSLRGQNSNQPQHF	.	.	TRBJ1-5	TRBV5-1
TGTGCCAGCAGCTTACCAGGGACAGGGGGTATAAATGAGCAGTTCTTC	CASSLPGTGGINEQFF	.	TRBD1	TRBJ2-1	TRBV7-9
TGTGCCAGTAGTATCTCCGGCGAGTACAATGAGCAGTTCTTC	CASSISGEYNEQFF	.	.	TRBJ2-1	TRBV19
TGTGCCAGCAGCCCTCTCCGTCAGGGAAAAGAGACCCAGTACTTC	CASSPLRQGKETQYF	.	.	TRBJ2-5	TRBV5-6
TGTGCCAGCAGCCCCTCTAGCGGGCCATCCTACGAGCAGTACTTC	CASSPSSGPSYEQYF	.	TRBD2	TRBJ2-7	TRBV11-2
TGCAGCGGTCGGGACAGCTCCTACGAGCAGTACTTC	CSGRDSSYEQYF	.	TRBD1	TRBJ2-7	TRBV29-1
TGTGCCTGGAGCCCTCTAGACGGGAGTGGGCGAGAGACCCAGTACTTC	CAWSPLDGSGRETQYF	.	.	TRBJ2-5	TRBV30
TGCAGCGTTGAAGATCTAGGGGACAGGGGGTTGTACGAGCAGTACTTC	CSVEDLGDRGLYEQYF	.	TRBD1	TRBJ2-7	TRBV29-1
TGTGCCAGCAGCTTAAGGCCGGGACTAGCGGGAGGCTACGAGCAGTACTTC	CASSLRPGLAGGYEQYF	.	TRBD2	TRBJ2-7	TRBV7-3
TGTGCCAGCAGCCCCGGACGGAAGGGGGAGCAGTACTTC	CASSPGRKGEQYF	.	.	TRBJ2-7	TRBV9
TGTGCCAGCAGCTTAGGGCAGTCGGTCAAAAACATTCAGTACTTC	CASSLGQSVKNIQYF	.	.	TRBJ2-4	TRBV7-9
TGTGCCAGCAGCCAAGGGACAGGGGTGGACGAGCAGTACTTC	CASSQGTGVDEQYF	.	TRBD1	TRBJ2-7	TRBV4-2
TGTGCCAGCAGCCAGCCTCGCCGGGACAAGCGCTCCTACAATGAGCAGTTCTTC	CASSQPRRDKRSYNEQFF	.	.	TRBJ2-1	TRBV4-2
TGTGCCAGCAGCTACCCGCAACAAATTACGGGGTTTTCCTACGAGCAGTACTTC	CASSYPQQITGFSYEQYF	.	.	TRBJ2-7	TRBV7-9
TGTGCCAGCAGCGACGGACAGGGGGTTTGGTATGGCTACACCTTC	CASSDGQGVWYGYTF	.	TRBD1	TRBJ1-2	TRBV5-8
TGTGCCAGCAGCTTACGGGCAGGGGCGTACGAGCAGTACTTC	CASSLRAGAYEQYF	.	.	TRBJ2-7	TRBV7-9
TGTGCCACCAGTGGGCCGGGGTTCACTGAAGCTTTCTTT	CATSGPGFTEAFF	.	.	TRBJ1-1	TRBV15
TGTGCCAGCAGTTTGTATCAGGGCTCTGGGGCCAACGTCCTGACTTTC	CASSLYQGSGANVLTF	.	.	TRBJ2-6	TRBV27
TGCAGCGCCCCAATTGAGAAGTTCTCTGGGGCCAACGTCCTGACTTTC	CSAPIEKFSGANVLTF	.	.	TRBJ2-6	TRBV29-1
TGTGCCAGCAGCGCCAACCCCCTGACAGGTAGCGGAAACACCATATATTTT	CASSANPLTGSGNTIYF	.	.	TRBJ1-3	TRBV9
TGTGCCAGCAGTCCTACGGGAGTCGGAAATGAGCAGTTCTTC	CASSPTGVGNEQFF	.	.	TRBJ2-1	TRBV9
TGTGCCAGTAGTTCAGGGGACGAGACCGCATACAATGAGCAGTTCTTC	CASSSGDETAYNEQFF	.	.	TRBJ2-1	TRBV19